This T cell receptor (beta chain) was recovered during a study of cytomegalovirus exposure and HLA in healthy donors. This CDR3 region has 15 residues. Looked up from germline, CDR1 is SEHNR and CDR2 is FQNEAQ (reference sequence). Trimming at V came to 4 bases and at J to 7 bases, leaving 7 bases not matched to a gene. Worth noting for this clone: Its antigen is still unknown.

Study-wide results and caveats: For cytomegalovirus status, the classifier reportedly gave diagnoses with high specificity and sensitivity.

Profiled with immunoSEQ multiplex PCR; TCRdb holds only in-frame clones, not every one. The data hold about 120,000 clones, with around nine tenths observed a single time. The chain has TRBV7-9 and TRBJ1-4, with 9 bases identical to TRBD1. Material: PBMCs. The TCR originated in a young woman in good health and CMV-seropositive. The CDR3: CASSSQGARSEKLFF. The CDR3 nucleotides read TGTGCCAGCAGCTCACAGGGGGCGCGGAGTGAAAAACTGTTTTTT.